A selection of T cell receptor beta chains follows, all from one sample in a study of blood T cell repertoires in COVID-19. Here immunoSEQ multiplex PCR was the method, and the copy in TCRdb shows in-frame clones only, minus some. The sample yields fewer than 100,000 clones, 87% seen once. The sample was peripheral blood. These receptors came from a human donor with acute or convalescent COVID-19. The donor label of this sample is uncertain. Both conserved end residues are part of each CDR3. The order of the fields is V gene, D gene, CDR3 length, clone size, J gene, CDR3 DNA, CDR3 protein. A D gene is named only where the DNA matches it firmly. Clone size, where shown, is once, few, many, or a class for clones that have expanded.

>TRBV19|TRBD1|14|-|TRBJ1-4
TGTGCCAGTAGTAGGGACAGAGACCTTGAAAAACTGTTTTTT
CASSRDRDLEKLFF
>TRBV28|TRBD1|13|-|TRBJ2-7
TGTGCCAGCACTAGAAAACAGGGGTACGAGCAGTACTTC
CASTRKQGYEQYF
>TRBV5-4|-|15|few|TRBJ1-1
TGTGCCAGCAGCTTGTCGAGGTCGTCCTCTGCCGAAGCTTTCTTT
CASSLSRSSSAEAFF
>TRBV20-1|-|17|-|TRBJ2-4
TGCAGTGCTAGTCCTCGAATCCGGGGGACGGCCAAAAACATTCAGTACTTC
CSASPRIRGTAKNIQYF
>TRBV7-3|-|14|-|TRBJ1-1
TGTGCCAGCAGCCCGGCGGGTGGTGGCACTGAAGCTTTCTTT
CASSPAGGGTEAFF
>TRBV7-9|-|14|-|TRBJ1-6
TGTGCCAGCAGCCCCGGAAGCGAGAATTCACCCCTCCACTTT
CASSPGSENSPLHF
>TRBV7-8|TRBD1|17|-|TRBJ1-4
TGTGCCAGCAGCTTCCGCCCAGGGGGCCAAACTAATGAAAAACTGTTTTTT
CASSFRPGGQTNEKLFF
>TRBV5-4|TRBD2|13|-|TRBJ2-5
TGTGCCAGCTCACTAGCGGGGGGGGAGACCCAGTACTTC
CASSLAGGETQYF
>TRBV4-1|-|16|-|TRBJ2-2
TGCGCCAGCAGCCAAGAGGGAACAAGCGGGCGGAGGAGGATGTTTTTT
CASSQEGTSGRRRMFF
>TRBV9|-|15|-|TRBJ2-5
TGTGCCAGCAGCGTAGCACCCGGGAGCGAAGAGACCCAGTACTTC
CASSVAPGSEETQYF
>TRBV27|-|14|-|TRBJ2-2
TGTGCCAGCCGTGGGACTTCGAACACCGGGGAGCTGTTTTTT
CASRGTSNTGELFF
>TRBV18|-|14|-|TRBJ2-3
TGTGCCAGCTCACCATCTTATCCCACAGATACGCAGTATTTT
CASSPSYPTDTQYF
>TRBV6-6|TRBD2|13|few|TRBJ2-7
TGTGCCAGCAGTTACGGGGAGGGCTACGAGCAGTACTTC
CASSYGEGYEQYF
>TRBV7-8|-|15|-|TRBJ2-3
TGTGCCAGCAGGGCTGCGGGTTATAGCACAGATACGCAGTATTTT
CASRAAGYSTDTQYF
>TRBV6-6|-|11|-|TRBJ1-4
TGTGCCATACTCGGTGGTGAAAAACTGTTTTTT
CAILGGEKLFF
>TRBV6-5|TRBD2|14|once|TRBJ2-3
TGTGCCAGCAGGGAGCGGGGGGCCCGTCTAAAGCAGTATTTT
CASRERGARLKQYF
>TRBV5-1|TRBD1|16|-|TRBJ2-1
TGCGCCAGCAGCCCAGGAGGGACAGGGAGATGGAATGAGCAGTTCTTC
CASSPGGTGRWNEQFF
>TRBV19|TRBD1|12|-|TRBJ2-5
TGTGCCAGCCGGGACAGGGAAGAGACCCAGTACTTC
CASRDREETQYF
>TRBV7-9|TRBD1|17|-|TRBJ2-6
TGTGCCAGCAGCCCCGGGACAGAGATCTCTGGGGCCAACGTCCTGACTTTC
CASSPGTEISGANVLTF
>TRBV28|TRBD2|14|-|TRBJ2-1
TGTGCCAGCAGTGTACCGGGACTAGTATTTGAGCAGTTCTTC
CASSVPGLVFEQFF
>TRBV11-2|TRBD1|13|few|TRBJ1-1
TGTGCCAGCAGCTTCCAGGGGGCGCTTATTGCTTTCTTT
CASSFQGALIAFF
>TRBV7-3|TRBD2|13|-|TRBJ2-1
TGTGCCAGCAGCACGGGACTAGAATCGTCGCAGTTCTTC
CASSTGLESSQFF
>TRBV20-1|TRBD2|14|-|TRBJ2-5
TGCAGTGCTAGTACGGCGGGGGGGCAGGAGACCCAGTACTTC
CSASTAGGQETQYF
>TRBV6-5|TRBD2|14|-|TRBJ2-1
TGTGCCATCGGGGGGACCGAGCTCTACAATGAGCAGTTCTTC
CAIGGTELYNEQFF
>TRBV10-3|TRBD2|15|-|TRBJ2-3
TGTGCCATCAGAATAGCGGGGGGTCACACAGATACGCAGTATTTT
CAIRIAGGHTDTQYF